What follows are 15 T cell receptor beta chains derived from one specimen sequenced in a study of blood T cell repertoires in COVID-19. Here immunoSEQ multiplex PCR was the method, and the copy in TCRdb shows in-frame clones only, minus some. This repertoire shows 300,000 to 350,000 clones, about 90% found once; its top ten account for roughly 3.3%. Input material: peripheral blood. All receptors derive from a woman between 18 and 30 years old who had recovered from COVID-19.

CDR3 coding DNA: TGTGCCAGCAGCTTATCAGGGTCCCCCTACGAGCAGTACGTC. This sequence encodes CASSLSGSPYEQYV. This rearrangement joins TRBV7-8 to TRBJ2-7, with D perhaps TRBD1 (5 bases). CDR1 SGHVS and CDR2 FQNEAQ come from the germline V gene. The germline V and J ends were trimmed by 2 bases and 2 bases, with 10 bases remaining between them. The CDR3 consists of 14 residues.

The chain carries TRBV6-5 and TRBJ2-1; a possible D gene is TRBD2 (6 bases). This CDR3 is 16 amino acids long. V lost 2 bases, J lost 7 bases, and 18 bases lay in between. Per the germline V gene, CDR1 is MNHEY and CDR2 is SVGAGI. The CDR3 region has the DNA TGTGCCAGCAGTTACCCCAACGATTGGGGGGTGAATGAGCAGTTCTTC. It translates to CASSYPNDWGVNEQFF.

The chain links TRBV6-2 or TRBV6-3 to TRBJ1-5; 8 bases align to TRBD1. The CDR3 is 14 amino acids. Trimming cost V 6 bases and J 6 bases; bases outside gene matches: 7. Germline-derived CDR1 and CDR2 are MNHEY and SVGEGT. CDR3 bases: TGTGCCAGCAGCCGACAGGGGTTAGGTCAGCCCCAGCATTTT. Translation gives CASSRQGLGQPQHF.

V usage is TRBV6-2 or TRBV6-3 and J usage is TRBJ1-1, with 10 bases identical to TRBD1. CDR1 is MNHEY and CDR2 is SVGEGT in the germline V gene. This CDR3 spans 17 amino acids. V lost 2 bases, J lost 2 bases, and 8 bases stayed unmatched. The CDR3 region has the DNA TGTGCCAGCAGTTACAGGACGCGGACAGGGGGTAACACTGAAGCTTTCTTT. As protein: CASSYRTRTGGNTEAFF.

This chain uses TRBV11-3 with TRBJ1-5; weak D call: TRBD1 (5 bases). The V end lost 5 bases, the J end lost 4 bases, and 9 bases lay between the germline ends. CDR1 is SGHNT and CDR2 is YENEEA in the germline V gene. The CDR3 is 13 amino acids. CDR3 amino acids: CASSPDSNQPQHF. Written as DNA, the CDR3 is TGTGCCAGCAGCCCCGACAGTAATCAGCCCCAGCATTTT.

This clone was observed once. The rearrangement uses TRBV5-1 and TRBJ1-2, with 8 nucleotides matching TRBD1. The CDR3 covers 13 residues. The germline V gene has CDR1 SGHRS and CDR2 YFSETQ. V lost 4 bases to trimming and J lost 6 bases; unmatched junction nucleotides: 5. For the CDR3, the DNA is TGCGCCAGCAGCCTACCAGGGGGCAATGGCTACACCTTC. Amino acids: CASSLPGGNGYTF.

V gene TRBV6-1 combines with J gene TRBJ2-7; TRBD2 matches 13 bases. The CDR3 extends over 17 amino acids. J gave up 4 bases and V 3 bases, and 9 bases lay outside the gene matches. CDR1 and CDR2 (germline): MNHNS, SASEGT. The CDR3, as DNA: TGTGCCAGCAGTGATGCACCCACTAGCGGGAGGGGATACGAGCAGTACGTC. Protein sequence: CASSDAPTSGRGYEQYV.

The rearrangement uses TRBV7-2 and TRBJ1-2, with 7 bases fitting TRBD1. Germline CDR1 reads SGHTA; CDR2 reads FQGNSA. Trimming removed 6 bases from V and 8 bases from J; junction bases left unmatched: 15. CDR3 size: 15 residues. This chain's CDR3 is CASSNRQGYYEGYTF. CDR3 DNA sequence: TGTGCCAGCAGTAATAGACAGGGATACTATGAAGGCTACACCTTC.

The V and J genes are TRBV28 and TRBJ2-2; 11 bases fit TRBD1. The ends lost 5 bases at V and 7 bases at J; junction bases unmatched: 3. The CDR3 has 14 residues. CDR1 and CDR2 from the germline V gene are MDHEN and SYDVKM. Here the CDR3 DNA reads TGTGCCAGCAGTCTGGGACAGGGGGTCGGGGAGCTGTTTTTT. Protein: CASSLGQGVGELFF. The whole variable domain, remainder taken from reference TRBV28 and TRBJ2-2, is DVKVTQSSRYLVKRTGEKVFLECVQDMDHENMFWYRQDPGLGLRLIYFSYDVKMKEKGDIPEGYSVSREKKERFSLILESASTNQTSMYLCASSLGQGVGELFFGEGSRLTVL.

The chain links TRBV14 to TRBJ2-6; D is undetermined. Trimming took off 3 bases at V and 2 bases at J, with 8 bases between the two ends. CDR3 length equals 15 residues. Germline V lookup: CDR1 SGHDN, CDR2 FVKESK. Here the CDR3 DNA reads TGTGCCAGCAGCCAGACATACCCTGGGGCCAACGTCCTGACTTTC. The encoded protein is CASSQTYPGANVLTF.

The V and J genes are TRBV5-4 and TRBJ2-3; D gene unclear. Trimming removed 1 base at V and 0 bases at J, with 9 bases between. Germline loops: CDR1 SGHNT, CDR2 YYREEE (reference sequence). The CDR3 has 15 amino acids. The CDR3 here is CASSLLRTSTDTQYF. DNA for the CDR3: TGTGCCAGCAGCTTGTTAAGAACAAGCACAGATACGCAGTATTTT.

This chain uses TRBV5-6 with TRBJ1-6, with TRBD1 identical over 8 bases. The CDR3 runs 17 residues. With 3 bases clipped from V and 7 bases from J, the junction kept 12 bases outside the gene matches. The germline gives CDR1 SGHDT, CDR2 YYEEEE. Here the CDR3 DNA reads TGTGCCAGCAGCTCTAGGCACCGGGACAGGTTCAATTCACCCCTCCACTTT. Translating it yields CASSSRHRDRFNSPLHF.

The chain is built from TRBV6-5 and TRBJ2-3; TRBD1 might be the D (5 bases). Germline loops: CDR1 MNHEY, CDR2 SVGAGI. The CDR3 covers 14 residues. Trimming stripped 0 bases from V and 8 bases from J, with 12 bases between. In DNA form, the CDR3 reads TGTGCCAGCAGTTACTCGGTGTCTAGGGGTACGCAGTATTTT. This translates into CASSYSVSRGTQYF.

The chain has TRBV11-2 and TRBJ1-2; D is undetermined. The V end lost 0 bases, the J end lost 8 bases, and 13 bases lay between the germline ends. CDR3 length: 14 amino acids. CDR1 and CDR2 from the germline V gene are SGHAT and FQNNGV. CDR3 sequence (DNA): TGTGCCAGCAGCTTAGATCTCCTGGAGGGCGGCTACACCTTC. This translates into CASSLDLLEGGYTF.

The chain has TRBV18 and TRBJ2-1, with D perhaps TRBD2 (6 bases). The CDR3 is 18 amino acids. V was shortened by 3 bases and J by 0 bases, with 18 bases between the two germline ends. CDR1 KGHSH and CDR2 LQKENI come from the germline V gene. In DNA form, the CDR3 reads TGTGCCAGCTCACCGAGGACACAGACTAGGAGCTCCTACAATGAGCAGTTCTTC. As protein: CASSPRTQTRSSYNEQFF.